The clone carrying this T cell receptor (beta chain) was found a few times. Its target is not known. The sample is drawn from a study of T cell repertoires in cytomegalovirus infection. As for the study in general: CMV infection together with matching HLA type was indicated by public TCR beta signatures.

Each CDR3 protein is one row after TCRdb ran MiXCR on the reads. The data show about 530,000 distinct CDR3 sequences, more than 25% seen once. Whole-study results and caveats: HLA-C-restricted CMV-specific TCR beta clonotypes were dominant in the ex vivo response. Adding up the frequency of public TCR beta families identified people who carried CMV plus the relevant HLA.

The CDR3 is 15 residues long. Germline assignment: CDR1 DFQATT and CDR2 SNEGSKA (reference sequence). V lost 2 bases to trimming and J lost 6 bases; unmatched junction nucleotides: 10. This clonotype was sampled from a human donor in good health (CMV status not recorded). Some clones in this sample may be carry-over from other donors' samples. The rearrangement links TRBV20-1 to TRBJ1-2; TRBD1 aligns across 9 bases. Sample: PBMCs. The CDR3 here is CSARTGTGNVDGYTF. As DNA, the CDR3 is TGCAGTGCTAGAACCGGGACAGGGAATGTCGATGGCTACACCTTC.